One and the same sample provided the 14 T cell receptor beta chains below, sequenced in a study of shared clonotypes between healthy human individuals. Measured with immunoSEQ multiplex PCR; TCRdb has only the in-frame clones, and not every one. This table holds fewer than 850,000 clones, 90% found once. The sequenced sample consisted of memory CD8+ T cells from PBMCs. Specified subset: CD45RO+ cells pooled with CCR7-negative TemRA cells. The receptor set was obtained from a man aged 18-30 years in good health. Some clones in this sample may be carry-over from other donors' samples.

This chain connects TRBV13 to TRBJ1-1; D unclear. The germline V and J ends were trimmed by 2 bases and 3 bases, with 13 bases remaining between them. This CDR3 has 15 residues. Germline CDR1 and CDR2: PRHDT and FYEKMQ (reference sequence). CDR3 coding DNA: TGTGCCAGCAGCTTATACGAATCACCACACACTGAAGCTTTCTTT. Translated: CASSLYESPHTEAFF.

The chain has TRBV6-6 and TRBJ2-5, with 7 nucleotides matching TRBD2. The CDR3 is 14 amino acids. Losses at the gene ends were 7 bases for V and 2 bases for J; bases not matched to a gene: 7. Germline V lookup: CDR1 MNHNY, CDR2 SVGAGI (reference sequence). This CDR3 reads CASTGGSRQETQYF. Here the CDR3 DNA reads TGTGCCAGCACCGGCGGGAGTCGGCAAGAGACCCAGTACTTC.

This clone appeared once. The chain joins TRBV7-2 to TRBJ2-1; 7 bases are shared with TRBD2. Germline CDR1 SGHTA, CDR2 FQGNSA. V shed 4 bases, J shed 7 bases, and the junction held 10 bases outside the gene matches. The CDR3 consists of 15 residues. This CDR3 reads CASSSWEGLMNEQFF. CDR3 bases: TGTGCCAGCAGCTCTTGGGAGGGCCTGATGAATGAGCAGTTCTTC.

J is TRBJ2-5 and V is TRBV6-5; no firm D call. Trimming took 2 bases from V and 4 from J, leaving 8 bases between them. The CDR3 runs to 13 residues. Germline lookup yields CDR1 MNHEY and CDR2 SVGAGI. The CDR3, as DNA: TGTGCCAGCAGTTACAGGGAAGGAGAGACCCAGTACTTC. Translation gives CASSYREGETQYF.

The CDR3 spells CASSLRGAGYEQYF. CDR3 DNA: TGTGCCAGCAGCCTGAGGGGAGCGGGCTACGAGCAGTACTTC. The chain employs TRBV9 and TRBJ2-7, with a tentative D call TRBD2 (6 bases). V was trimmed by 4 bases and J by 3 bases, leaving 14 bases between them. Germline V gene lookup returns CDR1 SGDLS and CDR2 YYNGEE. The CDR3 totals 14 residues.

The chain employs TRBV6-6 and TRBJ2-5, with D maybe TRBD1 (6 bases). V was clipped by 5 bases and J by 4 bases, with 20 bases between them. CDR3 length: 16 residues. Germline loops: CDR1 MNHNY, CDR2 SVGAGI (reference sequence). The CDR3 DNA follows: TGTGCCAGCAGTCCGTATAACAGGGCTGCAGGAGAGACCCAGTACTTC. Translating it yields CASSPYNRAAGETQYF.

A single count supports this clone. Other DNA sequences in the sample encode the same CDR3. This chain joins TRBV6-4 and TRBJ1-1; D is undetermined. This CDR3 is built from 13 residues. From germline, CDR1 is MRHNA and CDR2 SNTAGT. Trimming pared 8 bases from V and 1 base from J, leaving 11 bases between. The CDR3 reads CASSVGENTEAFF. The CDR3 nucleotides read TGTGCCAGCTCCGTTGGGGAGAACACTGAAGCTTTCTTT.

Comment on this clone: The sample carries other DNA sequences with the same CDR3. The CDR3 reads CASSLWPADTQYF. CDR3 DNA: TGTGCCAGCAGTTTATGGCCTGCGGATACGCAGTATTTT. The chain joins TRBV27 to TRBJ2-3; no clear D. The V end lost 1 base, the J end lost 6 bases, and 8 bases lay between the germline ends. This CDR3 has 13 residues. Germline CDR1 reads MNHEY; CDR2 reads SMNVEV (reference sequence).

The CDR3 sequence is CASSLRFPYSYNEQFF. Here the CDR3 DNA reads TGTGCCAGCAGCTTGAGGTTCCCGTACTCCTACAATGAGCAGTTCTTC. The V call is TRBV11-3, the J call TRBJ2-1; D gene uncertain. Germline V CDR1 and CDR2: SGHNT, YENEEA. Trimming cost V 3 bases and J 0 bases, with 12 bases left between them. This CDR3 contains 16 residues.

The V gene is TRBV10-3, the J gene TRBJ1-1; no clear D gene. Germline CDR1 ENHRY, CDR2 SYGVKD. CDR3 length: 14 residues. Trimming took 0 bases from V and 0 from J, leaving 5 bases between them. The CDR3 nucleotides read TGTGCCATCAGTGAGTCGAGAGTGAACACTGAAGCTTTCTTT. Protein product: CAISESRVNTEAFF.

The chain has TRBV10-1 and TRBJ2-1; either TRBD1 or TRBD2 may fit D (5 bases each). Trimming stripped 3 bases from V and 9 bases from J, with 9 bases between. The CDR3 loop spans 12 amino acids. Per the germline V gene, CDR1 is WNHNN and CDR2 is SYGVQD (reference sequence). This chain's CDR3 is CASSDPRGEQFF. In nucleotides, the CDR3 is TGCGCCAGCAGTGATCCGAGGGGTGAGCAGTTCTTC.

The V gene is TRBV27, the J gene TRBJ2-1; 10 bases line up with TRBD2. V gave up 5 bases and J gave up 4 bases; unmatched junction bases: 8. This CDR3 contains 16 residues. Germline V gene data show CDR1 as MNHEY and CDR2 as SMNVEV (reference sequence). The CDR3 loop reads CASSTKGLADYNEQFF. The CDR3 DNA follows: TGTGCCAGCAGTACAAAAGGACTAGCGGATTACAATGAGCAGTTCTTC.

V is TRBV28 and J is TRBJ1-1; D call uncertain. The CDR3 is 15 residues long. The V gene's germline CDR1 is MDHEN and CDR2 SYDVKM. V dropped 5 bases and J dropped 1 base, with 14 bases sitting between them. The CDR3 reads CASSQEWTGNTEAFF. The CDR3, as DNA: TGTGCCAGCAGTCAGGAATGGACGGGGAACACTGAAGCTTTCTTT.

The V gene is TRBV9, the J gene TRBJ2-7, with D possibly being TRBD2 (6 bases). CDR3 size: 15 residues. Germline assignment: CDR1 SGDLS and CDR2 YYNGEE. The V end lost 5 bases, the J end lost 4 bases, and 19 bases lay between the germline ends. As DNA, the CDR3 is TGTGCCAGCAGTGGGGCCGGCGGGAAGTTGTACGAGCAGTACTTC. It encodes CASSGAGGKLYEQYF. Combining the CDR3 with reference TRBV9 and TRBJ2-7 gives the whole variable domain DSGVTQTPKHLITATGQRVTLRCSPRSGDLSVYWYQQSLDQGLQFLIQYYNGEERAKGNILERFSAQQFPDLHSELNLSSLELGDSALYFCASSGAGGKLYEQYFGPGTRLTVT.